This T cell receptor (beta chain) came from a study of PD-1 blockade in classical Hodgkin lymphoma. Findings and limits, study-wide: Complete responders entered with baseline diversity on par with newly diagnosed patients, the results showed. Nothing has yet pinned down what causes the repertoire differences, possibly disease activity or prior therapy. At C4D1, TCR diversity had climbed significantly for CD4+ cells, though not for CD8+ cells.

A word on this clone: Its antigen is not known.

All the patients suffered relapse after autologous stem cell transplantation, and brentuximab vedotin exposure differed. Sequencing used immunoSEQ multiplex PCR; TCRdb keeps in-frame clones, though not all of them. Of 35,000 or so clones listed, about 80% are singletons. Deletions cut 3 bases from V and 0 bases from J, with 14 bases between. Germline lookup yields CDR1 SGHRS and CDR2 YFSETQ. This CDR3 comprises 16 residues. The clonotype originates from a human donor with classical Hodgkin lymphoma. The chain uses TRBV5-1 and TRBJ2-3; tentatively, D is TRBD1 (5 bases). The sample in question was peripheral blood mononuclear cells (PBMCs), obtained before the second cycle of nivolumab. As DNA, the CDR3 is TGCGCCAGCAGCTCCAGGGCCTCAATTAGCACAGATACGCAGTATTTT. Amino acid sequence: CASSSRASISTDTQYF.